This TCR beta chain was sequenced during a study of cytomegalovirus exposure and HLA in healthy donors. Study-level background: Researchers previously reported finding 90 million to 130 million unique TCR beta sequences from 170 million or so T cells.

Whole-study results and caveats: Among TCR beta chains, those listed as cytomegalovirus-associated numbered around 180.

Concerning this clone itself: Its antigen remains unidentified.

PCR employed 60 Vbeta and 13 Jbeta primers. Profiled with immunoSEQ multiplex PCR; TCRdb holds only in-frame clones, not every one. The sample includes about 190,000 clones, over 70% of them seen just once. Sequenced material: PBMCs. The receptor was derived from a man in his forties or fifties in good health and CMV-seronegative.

CDR3 bases: TGTGCCAGCAGCTTAGGTAGCGGGGGAACCGGGGAGCTGTTTTTT. Residues: CASSLGSGGTGELFF. The rearrangement uses TRBV7-8 and TRBJ2-2, with TRBD2 matching over 9 bases. CDR1 and CDR2 from the germline V gene are SGHVS and FQNEAQ. This CDR3 has 15 residues. Trimming took 1 base from V and 5 from J; bases not matched to a gene: 2.